Listed below are T cell receptor beta chains from one sample, sequenced in a study of blood T cell repertoires in COVID-19. Repertoires were generated with immunoSEQ multiplex PCR, while TCRdb's copy carries only in-frame clones and drops some. The table includes some 220,000 clones, roughly 80% detected once. Specimen: PBMCs or T cells enriched from blood (not recorded which). These receptors were obtained from a woman aged 40 to 50 with acute COVID-19. The CDR3 runs from the conserved cysteine through the conserved F or W. Each record gives: D gene, V gene, J gene, clone size, CDR3 DNA, CDR3 protein. A D gene is named only where the DNA matches it firmly. A clone size is listed for some rows: how often the clone was seen (once, few, many), or a class if it is expanded.

>TRBD2|TRBV5-4|TRBJ2-1|few
TGTGCCAGCAGCTCTGGGACTAGCTCCTACAATGAGCAGTTCTTC
CASSSGTSSYNEQFF
>TRBD2|TRBV30|TRBJ2-1|-
TGTGCCTGGAGCCTAGCGGGTCCCAATGAGCAGTTCTTC
CAWSLAGPNEQFF
>-|TRBV18|TRBJ2-2|-
TGTGCCAGCTCACCACCGTCTAGCCTAGCCTCCGCCGGGGAGCTGTTTTTT
CASSPPSSLASAGELFF
>-|TRBV19|TRBJ1-5|once
TGTGCCAGTAGTATAATAGGGCAATCAGGGCAGCCCCAGCATTTT
CASSIIGQSGQPQHF
>TRBD2|TRBV5-1|TRBJ2-7|-
TGCGCCAGCAGCTTGGCCTGGGGCGCTAGCGGAGACGAGCAGTACTTC
CASSLAWGASGDEQYF
>TRBD2|TRBV11-2|TRBJ2-1|-
TGTGCCAGCAGCTTATCTAGCGGGAAACACAATGAGCAGTTCTTC
CASSLSSGKHNEQFF
>TRBD1|TRBV3-1/TRBV3-2|TRBJ1-6|-
TGTGCCAGCAGCCAAGAGGGGACAGGGTATTCACCCCTCCACTTT
CASSQEGTGYSPLHF
>-|TRBV7-3|TRBJ2-5|once
TGTGCCAGCAGCTTATCAGCAGGGTGGGGAGAGACCCAGTACTTC
CASSLSAGWGETQYF
>TRBD1|TRBV7-2|TRBJ1-1|-
TGTGCCAGCAGCTCAAGACAGGGGGCTCAAACGAAAGCTTTCTTT
CASSSRQGAQTKAFF
>-|TRBV27|TRBJ1-5|-
TGTGCCAGCAGTTTATCGATAGGGGTTCAGCCCCAGCATTTT
CASSLSIGVQPQHF
>TRBD1|TRBV29-1|TRBJ2-7|-
TGCAGCGTTGTCCCCCTCCGGGACAGGGGATTCGAGCAGTACTTC
CSVVPLRDRGFEQYF
>-|TRBV9|TRBJ2-7|-
TGTGCCAGCAGCCCTTCTACTAGGTACTACGAGCAGTACTTC
CASSPSTRYYEQYF
>TRBD2|TRBV29-1|TRBJ2-1|-
TGCAGCGGCTTACTAGCGGGACCCACTACACCTGACAATGAGCAGTTCTTC
CSGLLAGPTTPDNEQFF
>-|TRBV30|TRBJ2-2|-
TGTGCCTGGAGACAGTCAACAAACACCGGGGAGCTGTTTTTT
CAWRQSTNTGELFF
>-|TRBV19|TRBJ2-7|-
TGTGCCAGTAGTATGGGAAGGGAGTCGGGGGAGCAGTACTTC
CASSMGRESGEQYF
>-|TRBV3-1/TRBV3-2|TRBJ2-3|-
TGTGCCAGCTCCGGGGAGGCAGTAAAAGATACGCAGTATTTT
CASSGEAVKDTQYF
>-|TRBV11-2|TRBJ2-1|few
TGTGCCAGCAGCTCCCTCGAGGGTCTGGGATCCTACAATGAGCAGTTCTTC
CASSSLEGLGSYNEQFF
>-|TRBV4-2|TRBJ1-6|-
TGTGCCAGCAGCCAAGACAGGAACTATAATTCACCCCTCCACTTT
CASSQDRNYNSPLHF
>-|TRBV6-1|TRBJ1-3|-
TGTGCCAGCAGTGAAGTACAGGGCTCCACCATATATTTT
CASSEVQGSTIYF
>TRBD1|TRBV12-3/TRBV12-4|TRBJ2-2|-
TGTGCCAGCAAAACGACAGGGACCGGGGAGCTGTTTTTT
CASKTTGTGELFF
>TRBD1|TRBV24-1|TRBJ2-3|-
TGTGCCACCAGTGAGCCAGGGGGCCGCACAGATACGCAGTATTTT
CATSEPGGRTDTQYF
>TRBD1|TRBV5-1|TRBJ1-1|-
TGCGCCAGCAGCTTGGAGGGACAGCGGAACACTGAAGCTTTCTTT
CASSLEGQRNTEAFF
>-|TRBV10-2|TRBJ2-2|-
TGCGCCAGCAGTGAGTCGAGTCAGGGAAACACCGGGGAGCTGTTTTTT
CASSESSQGNTGELFF
>TRBD2|TRBV30|TRBJ2-7|-
TGTGCCTGGACTAGCGGGAACGAGCAGTACTTC
CAWTSGNEQYF
>TRBD1|TRBV24-1|TRBJ2-5|-
TGTGCCACCAGTGATTTCGCGACAGGGAAAGAGACCCAGTACTTC
CATSDFATGKETQYF
>-|TRBV9|TRBJ1-1|-
TGTGCCAGCAGCGTAGCTGAGTGGGCAGGCGGGTCAAACACTGAAGCTTTCTTT
CASSVAEWAGGSNTEAFF
>-|TRBV21-1|TRBJ2-7|-
TGTGCCAGCAGCAGGGGGACAGTCAGCTCCTACGAGCAGTACTTC
CASSRGTVSSYEQYF